This TCR beta chain came from a study of graft-versus-host responses after intestinal transplantation. Study outcomes and limitations: Present in recipient marrow, GvH clones included some that appeared first in ileum or blood.

Here immunoSEQ multiplex PCR was the method, and the copy in TCRdb shows in-frame clones only, minus some. The sample lists 98,000 or so clones, roughly 84% occurring once. CDR3 length: 12 amino acids. Trimming removed 3 bases from V and 4 bases from J, with 7 bases in between. Germline loops: CDR1 LNHNV, CDR2 YYDKDF (reference sequence). Turning to this clone: Its antigen is still unknown.

The V gene is TRBV15, the J gene TRBJ2-7; D is unclear. The receptor was isolated from a human donor who received an intestinal transplant. Source: unstimulated CD4+ T cells sorted from spleen or lymph node cells, taken before intestinal transplant. This chain's CDR3 is CATSSGRYEQYF. The DNA for the CDR3 is TGTGCCACCAGCAGTGGTCGTTACGAGCAGTACTTC. Supplemented by reference TRBV15 and TRBJ2-7, the full variable domain reads DAMVIQNPRYQVTQFGKPVTLSCSQTLNHNVMYWYQQKSSQAPKLLFHYYDKDFNNEADTPDNFQSRRPNTSFCFLDIRSPGLGDTAMYLCATSSGRYEQYFGPGTRLTVT.